This T cell receptor beta chain originates from a study of Graves' ophthalmopathy and Graves' hyperthyroidism. Study-wide context: Peripheral blood (taken before any treatment) was collected at initial diagnosis. Study results and limitations: A classifier, a 13-signature model, separated ophthalmopathy from stable hyperthyroidism with roughly 86% sensitivity and around 80% specificity.

Turning to this clonotype: The target antigen is unknown.

The CDR3 consists of 17 residues. The V segment lost 2 bases and the J segment 0 bases; nucleotides outside the gene matches: 9. The germline V gene encodes CDR1 SGHTA and CDR2 FQGNSA. RNA transcripts yielded amplified TCR beta CDR3 regions. Investigators did first-round RT-PCR with HTBI primers, then second-round multiplex PCR. TCRdb redid the calling of the multiplex PCR reads with MiXCR, one entry per CDR3 protein. The sample has about 740,000 distinct CDR3 sequences; roughly two fifths are singletons. CAS ≥3, NOSPECS ≥4, moderate-to-severe activity and duration under 3 months marked donors with ophthalmopathy.

The V and J genes are TRBV7-2 and TRBJ2-7, with 8 bases identical to TRBD2. The TCR comes from an adult man with Graves' ophthalmopathy. Source material: peripheral blood. In DNA form, the CDR3 reads TGTGCCAGCAGCTTACACCCAGCGGGAGCCGTCTCCTACGAGCAGTACTTC. This sequence encodes CASSLHPAGAVSYEQYF.